Listed below are T cell receptor beta chains from one sample, sequenced in a study of T-cell reconstitution after alpha-beta-depleted transplantation in children. Each CDR3 protein gets one entry after TCRdb re-called the PCR reads with MiXCR. The sample holds 450,000 to 600,000 distinct CDR3 sequences, around 19% seen once. This specimen consisted of PBMCs from the stem cell graft donor, obtained from the stem cell graft. The receptors stem from a human donor who donated a stem cell graft to a child with acute lymphoblastic leukemia. The conserved cysteine and the conserved F or W are not part of the CDR3 here. Each record gives: V gene, D gene, CDR3 protein. The D gene is left open where the match is weak.

v_gene: TRBV20-1; d_gene: NA; CDR3aa: SARDFGPRGSEAF
v_gene: TRBV6-1; d_gene: NA; CDR3aa: ASRSGTNTGELF
v_gene: TRBV29-1; d_gene: TRBD2; CDR3aa: SVGLAGATEQF
v_gene: TRBV5-5; d_gene: NA; CDR3aa: ASSPEAHLGETQY
v_gene: TRBV5-1; d_gene: NA; CDR3aa: ASSLWDLKSNEQF
v_gene: TRBV9; d_gene: TRBD2; CDR3aa: ASSVGGLASGRGDEQF
v_gene: TRBV7-2; d_gene: NA; CDR3aa: ATRKYGRGGPQH
v_gene: TRBV7-6; d_gene: NA; CDR3aa: ASSPENGTPLESQY
v_gene: TRBV5-1; d_gene: NA; CDR3aa: ASSLATTITDTQY
v_gene: TRBV9; d_gene: NA; CDR3aa: ASSVGAGLEQY
v_gene: TRBV27; d_gene: TRBD1; CDR3aa: ASSFSAGTGAYEQY
v_gene: TRBV9; d_gene: TRBD1; CDR3aa: ASSVAGQATEQY
v_gene: TRBV6-5; d_gene: NA; CDR3aa: ASSYSKMGNTEAF
v_gene: TRBV2; d_gene: NA; CDR3aa: ASKFGPANIYNEQF
v_gene: TRBV27; d_gene: NA; CDR3aa: ASSLSSGLGYEQY
v_gene: TRBV27; d_gene: NA; CDR3aa: ASSSFFRDIYGYT